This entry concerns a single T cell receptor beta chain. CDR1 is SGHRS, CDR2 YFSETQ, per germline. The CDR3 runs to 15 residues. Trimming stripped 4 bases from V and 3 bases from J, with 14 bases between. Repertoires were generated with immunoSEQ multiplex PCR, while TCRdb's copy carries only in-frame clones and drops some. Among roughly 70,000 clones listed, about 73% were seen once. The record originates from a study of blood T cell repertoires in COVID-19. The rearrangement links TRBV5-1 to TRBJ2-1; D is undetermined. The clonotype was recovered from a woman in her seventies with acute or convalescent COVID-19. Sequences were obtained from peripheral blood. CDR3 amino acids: CASSPLAANYNEQFF. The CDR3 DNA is TGCGCCAGCAGCCCGTTAGCAGCTAACTACAATGAGCAGTTCTTC.